Detailed here is one TCR beta chain. Per the original methods: Scientists estimated how many nucleated cells there were by amplifying reference gene primers. Here immunoSEQ multiplex PCR was the method, and the copy in TCRdb shows in-frame clones only, minus some. That table is the source of V, J and clone size, and D and trimming were worked out from the DNA. The data hold hundreds of thousands of clones, with 85% observed a single time. This CDR3 has 14 residues. V dropped 5 bases and J dropped 5; count of bases not matched to a gene: 8. Per germline, CDR1 SGHDT and CDR2 YYEEEE. This sample was taken from a study of blood T cell repertoires in COVID-19. Residents of 24 US areas, aged roughly 18 to 89 years, made up the participants. Participants were placed into cohorts based on the clinical history they reported. Symptom resolution, clearance, or two negative PCRs marked donors in Cohort 3 as recovered.

This sequence was found in a woman aged 45-60 years who had recovered from COVID-19. This chain links TRBV5-6 with TRBJ1-1, with 8 bases identical to TRBD1. The sample comprised PBMCs or T cells enriched from blood (not recorded which). The DNA for the CDR3 is TGTGCCAGCAGGGGCGACAGGGGATGGACTGAAGCTTTCTTT. Protein: CASRGDRGWTEAFF.